The following is a TCR beta chain sequence with its context. The data derive from a study of cytomegalovirus exposure and HLA in healthy donors. The PCR was carried out with 60 Vbeta primers and 13 Jbeta primers. The assay was immunoSEQ multiplex PCR, and TCRdb's table has in-frame clones only and misses some. The sample lists around 97,000 clones; around 81% were seen once. This sequence was found in a man aged 40-49 years in good health and CMV-seropositive. Sample: PBMCs.

This CDR3 is CASSQVGLVIDHEQYF. In DNA form, the CDR3 reads TGCGCCAGCAGCCAAGTGGGACTAGTGATCGACCACGAGCAGTACTTC. J is TRBJ2-7 and V is TRBV4-1; the match to TRBD2 covers 8 bases. The CDR3 extends over 16 amino acids. The ends lost 1 base at V and 5 bases at J; junction bases unmatched: 10. Germline CDR1 is MGHRA and CDR2 is YSYEKL.